These 20 T cell receptor beta chains share one sample of origin, sequenced in a study of blood T cell repertoires in COVID-19. Generated by immunoSEQ multiplex PCR, the TCRdb table keeps only in-frame clones and is missing some. The data show 28,000 or so clones, with about 91% seen just once and less than 20% held by the top ten. Sequences were obtained from peripheral blood. The receptors derive from a human donor with active COVID-19. The donor label of this sample is uncertain.

The chain is built from TRBV7-8 and TRBJ2-1; 13 nucleotides match TRBD2. Unmatched junction bases numbered 7, after V lost 2 bases and J lost 3 bases. This CDR3 has 18 residues. Germline CDR1 reads SGHVS; CDR2 reads FQNEAQ. The CDR3 sequence is CASSLITSGRGVYNEQFF. CDR3 nucleotides: TGTGCCAGCAGCTTAATTACTAGCGGGAGGGGTGTCTACAATGAGCAGTTCTTC. The entire variable domain, with the rest obtained from reference TRBV7-8 and TRBJ2-1, is as follows: GAGVSQSPRYKVAKRGQDVALRCDPISGHVSLFWYQQALGQGPEFLTYFQNEAQLDKSGLPSDRFFAERPEGSVSTLKIQRTQQEDSAVYLCASSLITSGRGVYNEQFFGPGTRLTVL.

This clone came up once. V usage is TRBV24-1 and J usage is TRBJ2-7; maybe TRBD1 (7 bases). The V gene's germline CDR1 is KGHDR and CDR2 SFDVKD. Trimming removed 3 bases from V and 4 bases from J, with 15 bases in between. There are 15 residues in the CDR3. Here the CDR3 DNA reads TGTGCCACCAGTGATGCCTCAGGGGGGAGGTACGAGCAGTACTTC. Its translation: CATSDASGGRYEQYF.

The V call is TRBV5-4, the J call TRBJ2-2; 12 bases map to TRBD2. V was pared by 4 bases and J by 5 bases, with 3 bases of the junction left unmatched. This CDR3 has 15 amino acids. In germline, CDR1 is SGHNT, CDR2 YYREEE (reference sequence). The DNA of the CDR3 is TGTGCCAGCAGCATACTAGCGGGGGGAACCGGGGAGCTGTTTTTT. It yields the protein CASSILAGGTGELFF.

The chain recombines TRBV2 with TRBJ2-3; 11 positions match TRBD2. This CDR3 has 17 amino acids. Germline V gene data show CDR1 as SNHLY and CDR2 as FYNNEI. V gave up 7 bases and J gave up 2 bases; unmatched junction bases: 11. The CDR3 DNA reads as TGTGCCAGCAAGAATTCAGGGACTAGCGGACTCACAGATACGCAGTATTTT. As protein: CASKNSGTSGLTDTQYF. Together with reference TRBV2 and TRBJ2-3, the CDR3 gives the full variable domain: EPEVTQTPSHQVTQMGQEVILRCVPISNHLYFYWYRQILGQKVEFLVSFYNNEISEKSEIFDDQFSVERPDGSNFTLKIRSTKLEDSAMYFCASKNSGTSGLTDTQYFGPGTRLTVL.

This chain links TRBV28 with TRBJ2-7, with TRBD2 matching over 8 bases. Germline lookup yields CDR1 MDHEN and CDR2 SYDVKM. The CDR3 is 16 residues long. V gave up 2 bases and J gave up 6 bases; unmatched junction bases: 12. The CDR3, as DNA: TGTGCCAGCAGTTTAAATTCCGGGGGGGCGCATGGCGAGCAGTACTTC. Translating gives CASSLNSGGAHGEQYF.

The chain has TRBV6-5 and TRBJ2-1; 8 bases fit TRBD2. The CDR3 has 14 amino acids. The germline CDR1 and CDR2 sequences are MNHEY and SVGAGI. Germline trimming cut 11 bases from V and 5 bases from J; bases unmatched to any gene: 11. The CDR3 is CAAAGGLADNEQFF. CDR3 nucleotide sequence: TGTGCCGCCGCAGGTGGACTAGCTGACAATGAGCAGTTCTTC.

The chain couples TRBV5-1 to TRBJ1-1, with D perhaps matching TRBD1 (6 bases). The ends were cut back, 1 base at V and 3 bases at J, with 19 bases in the middle. Looked up from germline, CDR1 is SGHRS and CDR2 is YFSETQ. The CDR3 extends over 17 amino acids. The CDR3 is CASSLRGGFSKDTEAFF. Here the CDR3 DNA reads TGCGCCAGCAGCTTGAGGGGGGGCTTCTCAAAGGACACTGAAGCTTTCTTT.

The chain couples TRBV6-6 to TRBJ1-1; the D gene is possibly TRBD1 (6 bases). The CDR3 length is 14 residues. The V end was cut by 1 base, the J end by 1 base, with 7 bases between. Germline loops: CDR1 MNHNY, CDR2 SVGAGI (reference sequence). The CDR3 here is CASSYLDRNTEAFF. Written as DNA, the CDR3 is TGTGCCAGCAGTTACTTGGACAGGAACACTGAAGCTTTCTTT.

This chain links TRBV11-2 with TRBJ2-1; TRBD2 aligns across 10 bases. Germline loops: CDR1 SGHAT, CDR2 FQNNGV. The CDR3 contains 16 residues. V shed 1 base, J shed 7 bases, and the junction held 7 bases outside the gene matches. CDR3 sequence reads: CASSLGASGRINEQFF. CDR3 nucleotide sequence: TGTGCCAGCAGCTTAGGAGCTAGCGGGAGAATTAATGAGCAGTTCTTC.

The genes are TRBV7-2 and TRBJ1-1; D gene uncertain. The CDR3 runs to 13 residues. Deletions cut 5 bases from V and 1 base from J, with 8 bases between. The germline V gene has CDR1 SGHTA and CDR2 FQGNSA. CDR3 sequence reads: CASSRVWNTEAFF. CDR3 DNA sequence: TGTGCCAGCAGCCGGGTTTGGAACACTGAAGCTTTCTTT.

The chain uses TRBV7-8 and TRBJ2-5; D is unclear. V was shortened by 0 bases and J by 1 base, with 3 bases between the two germline ends. Per germline, CDR1 SGHVS and CDR2 FQNEAQ. The CDR3 totals 13 residues. CDR3: CASSLASQETQYF. Written as DNA, the CDR3 is TGTGCCAGCAGCTTAGCCAGCCAAGAGACCCAGTACTTC.

The chain carries TRBV7-2 and TRBJ2-2, with D perhaps TRBD2 (5 bases). The ends were cut back, 2 bases at V and 4 bases at J, with 17 bases in the middle. The CDR3 totals 17 residues. Germline CDR1 and CDR2: SGHTA and FQGNSA. CDR3 residues: CASSLPRPARGTGELFF. The CDR3 bases are TGTGCCAGCAGCTTACCCCGACCCGCCCGGGGCACCGGGGAGCTGTTTTTT.

The chain uses TRBV15 and TRBJ2-5, with 7 bases that match TRBD2. J lost 5 bases, V lost 0 bases, and 6 bases had no gene match. Germline lookup yields CDR1 LNHNV and CDR2 YYDKDF (reference sequence). The CDR3 spans 15 residues. The CDR3 loop reads CATSRDGTSVETQYF. The CDR3 nucleotides read TGTGCCACCAGCAGAGATGGAACTAGCGTCGAGACCCAGTACTTC.

The chain is built from TRBV11-3 and TRBJ2-7; a weak D match, TRBD1 (5 bases). The germline V gene has CDR1 SGHNT and CDR2 YENEEA. V was pared by 0 bases and J by 5 bases, with 8 bases between. The CDR3 runs 13 residues. Here the CDR3 reads CASSLEGADEQYF. The CDR3 DNA follows: TGTGCCAGCAGCTTAGAAGGGGCGGACGAGCAGTACTTC.

The rearrangement links TRBV11-2 to TRBJ2-1; 7 bases fit TRBD1. This CDR3 has 16 residues. Germline V lookup: CDR1 SGHAT, CDR2 FQNNGV. V shed 4 bases and J 0 bases; nucleotides not matched to a gene: 6. CDR3 coding DNA: TGTGCCAGCAGCTCCCTCAGGGGGAGCTCCTACAATGAGCAGTTCTTC. Protein sequence: CASSSLRGSSYNEQFF.

V is TRBV5-1 and J is TRBJ2-3; TRBD1 agrees at 7 bases. The CDR3 runs to 13 residues. Germline loops: CDR1 SGHRS, CDR2 YFSETQ. The V and J ends lost 8 bases and 3 bases, in that order; junction bases with no gene match: 6. The CDR3 coding sequence is TGCGCCAGTACGACAGGGTCGACAGATACGCAGTATTTT. Translating gives CASTTGSTDTQYF.

This sequence joins TRBV28 and TRBJ2-5; D is possibly TRBD2 (6 bases). V dropped 4 bases and J dropped 4 bases, with 19 bases sitting between them. This CDR3 is built from 16 residues. Germline CDR1 and CDR2: MDHEN and SYDVKM. CDR3 in amino acids: CASSSRLGGGGETQYF. The CDR3 region has the DNA TGTGCCAGCAGTTCCCGTCTTGGGGGAGGAGGAGAGACCCAGTACTTC.

The chain has TRBV6-1 and TRBJ2-3; TRBD1 is a possible D gene (6 bases). V was pared by 4 bases and J by 1 base, with 21 bases between. This CDR3 is 18 amino acids long. Germline V lookup: CDR1 MNHNS, CDR2 SASEGT. CDR3 in DNA: TGTGCCAGCAGTGTCATCTCGAGGGGGTTAAGGGGCACAGATACGCAGTATTTT. The encoded protein is CASSVISRGLRGTDTQYF.

This clone was counted a single time. V gene TRBV5-6 combines with J gene TRBJ2-4, with a weak D call TRBD2 (5 bases). The CDR3 extends over 16 amino acids. CDR1 and CDR2 (germline): SGHDT, YYEEEE. Trimming shortened V by 4 bases and J by 5 bases, and 19 bases separated the two germline ends. CDR3: CASSVIEGGPQNIQYF. The CDR3 DNA reads TGTGCCAGCAGCGTGATCGAGGGCGGGCCCCAAAACATTCAGTACTTC.

The chain carries TRBV6-6 and TRBJ1-1; D uncertain. The CDR3 consists of 14 residues. V was shortened by 3 bases and J by 1 base, with 9 bases between the two germline ends. CDR1 and CDR2 from the germline V gene are MNHNY and SVGAGI (reference sequence). The CDR3 loop is CASSYPARNTEAFF. In nucleotides, the CDR3 is TGTGCCAGCAGTTATCCTGCTAGGAACACTGAAGCTTTCTTT.